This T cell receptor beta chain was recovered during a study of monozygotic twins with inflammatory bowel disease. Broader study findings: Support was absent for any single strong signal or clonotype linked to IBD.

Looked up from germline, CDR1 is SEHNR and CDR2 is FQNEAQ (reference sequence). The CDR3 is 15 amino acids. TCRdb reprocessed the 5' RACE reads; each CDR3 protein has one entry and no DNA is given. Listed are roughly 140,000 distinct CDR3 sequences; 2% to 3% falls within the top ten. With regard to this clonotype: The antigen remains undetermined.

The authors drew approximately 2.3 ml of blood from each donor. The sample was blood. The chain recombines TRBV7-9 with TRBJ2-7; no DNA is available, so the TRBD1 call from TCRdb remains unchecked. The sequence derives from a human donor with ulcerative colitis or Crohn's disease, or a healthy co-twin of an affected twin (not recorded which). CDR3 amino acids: CASSLPGQIDYEQYF.